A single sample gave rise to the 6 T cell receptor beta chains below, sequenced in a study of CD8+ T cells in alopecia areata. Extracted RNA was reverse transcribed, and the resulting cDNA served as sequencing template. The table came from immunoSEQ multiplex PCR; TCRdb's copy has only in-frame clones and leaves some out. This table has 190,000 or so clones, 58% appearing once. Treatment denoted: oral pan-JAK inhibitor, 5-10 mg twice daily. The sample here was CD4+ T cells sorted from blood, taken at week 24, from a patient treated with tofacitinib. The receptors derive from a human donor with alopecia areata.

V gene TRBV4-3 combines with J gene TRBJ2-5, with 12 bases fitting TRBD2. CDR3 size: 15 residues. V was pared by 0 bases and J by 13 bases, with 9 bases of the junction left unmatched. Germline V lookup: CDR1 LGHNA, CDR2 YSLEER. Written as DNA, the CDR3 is TGCGCCAGCAGCCAAGAGTCCCTAGCGGGAGGGCCAGTGTACTTC. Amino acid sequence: CASSQESLAGGPVYF.

In nucleotides, the CDR3 is TGTGCCAGCAGCAAGTCCGTGGGGAATGAGCAGTTCTTC. Translated, it gives CASSKSVGNEQFF. V and J are TRBV5-6 and TRBJ2-1; no clear D gene. The CDR3 totals 13 residues. In germline, CDR1 is SGHDT, CDR2 YYEEEE. V dropped 4 bases and J dropped 7 bases, with 12 bases sitting between them. The full variable domain, in which reference TRBV5-6 and TRBJ2-1 provide the parts outside the CDR3, is DAGVTQSPTHLIKTRGQQVTLRCSPKSGHDTVSWYQQALGQGPQFIFQYYEEEERQRGNFPDRFSGHQFPNYSSELNVNALLLGDSALYLCASSKSVGNEQFFGPGTRLTVL.

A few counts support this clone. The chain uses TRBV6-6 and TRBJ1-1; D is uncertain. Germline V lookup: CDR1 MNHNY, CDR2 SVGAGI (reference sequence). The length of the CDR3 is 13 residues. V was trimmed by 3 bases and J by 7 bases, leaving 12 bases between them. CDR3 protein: CASSYRQPNEAFF. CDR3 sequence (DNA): TGTGCCAGCAGTTATAGGCAGCCGAATGAAGCTTTCTTT.

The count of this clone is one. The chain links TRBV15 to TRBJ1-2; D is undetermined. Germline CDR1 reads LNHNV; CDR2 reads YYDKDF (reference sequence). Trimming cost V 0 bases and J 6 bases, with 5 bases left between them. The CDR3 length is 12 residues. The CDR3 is CATSRDRNGYTF. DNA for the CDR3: TGTGCCACCAGCAGAGATAGAAATGGCTACACCTTC.

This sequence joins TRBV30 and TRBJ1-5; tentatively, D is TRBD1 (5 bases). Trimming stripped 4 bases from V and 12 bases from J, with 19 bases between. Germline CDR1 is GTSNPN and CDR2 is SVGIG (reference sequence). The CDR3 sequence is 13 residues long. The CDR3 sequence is CAWMGPRGGFQHF. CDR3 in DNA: TGTGCCTGGATGGGACCAAGAGGCGGTTTCCAGCATTTT.

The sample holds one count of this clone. The CDR3 region is CASSPTGLAQYF. Written as DNA, the CDR3 is TGTGCCAGCAGCCCAACCGGGTTGGCGCAGTATTTT. The chain employs TRBV28 and TRBJ2-3; D call uncertain. Germline V gene sequence: CDR1 MDHEN, CDR2 SYDVKM. V was shortened by 6 bases and J by 10 bases, with 14 bases between the two germline ends. The CDR3 has 12 amino acids.